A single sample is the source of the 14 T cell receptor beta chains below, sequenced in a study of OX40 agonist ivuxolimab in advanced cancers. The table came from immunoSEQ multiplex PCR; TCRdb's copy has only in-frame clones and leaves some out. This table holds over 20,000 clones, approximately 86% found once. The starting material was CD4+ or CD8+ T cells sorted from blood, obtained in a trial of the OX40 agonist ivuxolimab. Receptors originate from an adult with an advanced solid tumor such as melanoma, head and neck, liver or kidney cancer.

CDR3 bases: TGTGCCAGCAGTTACAATACCCTCGGGGGCACTGAAGCTTTCTTT. Translation gives CASSYNTLGGTEAFF. This sequence joins TRBV6-5 and TRBJ1-1; D is possibly TRBD1 (5 bases). This CDR3 spans 15 amino acids. CDR1 is MNHEY, CDR2 SVGAGI, per germline. V was shortened by 2 bases and J by 4 bases, with 14 bases between the two germline ends.

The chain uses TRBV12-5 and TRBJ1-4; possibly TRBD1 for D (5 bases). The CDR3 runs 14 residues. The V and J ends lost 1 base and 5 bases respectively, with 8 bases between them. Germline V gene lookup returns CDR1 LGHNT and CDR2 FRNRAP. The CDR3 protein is CASGLGQPNEKLFF. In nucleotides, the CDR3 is TGTGCTAGTGGTTTGGGACAGCCCAATGAAAAACTGTTTTTT.

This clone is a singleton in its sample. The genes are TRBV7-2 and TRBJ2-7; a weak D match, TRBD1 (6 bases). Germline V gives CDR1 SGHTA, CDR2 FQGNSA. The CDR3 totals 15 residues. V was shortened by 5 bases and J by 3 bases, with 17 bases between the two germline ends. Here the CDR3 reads CASSPARVRGYEQYF. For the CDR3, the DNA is TGTGCCAGCAGCCCCGCCCGGGTCAGGGGCTACGAGCAGTACTTC.

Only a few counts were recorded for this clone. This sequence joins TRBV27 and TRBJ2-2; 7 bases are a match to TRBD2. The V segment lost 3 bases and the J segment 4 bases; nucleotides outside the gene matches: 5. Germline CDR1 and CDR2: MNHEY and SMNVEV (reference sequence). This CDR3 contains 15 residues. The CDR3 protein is CASSFAGRATGELFF. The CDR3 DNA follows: TGTGCCAGCAGTTTTGCGGGGAGGGCCACCGGGGAGCTGTTTTTT.

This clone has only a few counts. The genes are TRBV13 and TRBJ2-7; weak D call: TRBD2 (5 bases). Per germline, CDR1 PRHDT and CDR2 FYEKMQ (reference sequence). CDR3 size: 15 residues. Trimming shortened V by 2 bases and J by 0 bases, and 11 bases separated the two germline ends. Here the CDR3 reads CASSLTGINSYEQYF. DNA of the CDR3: TGTGCCAGCAGCTTAACGGGGATCAACTCCTACGAGCAGTACTTC.

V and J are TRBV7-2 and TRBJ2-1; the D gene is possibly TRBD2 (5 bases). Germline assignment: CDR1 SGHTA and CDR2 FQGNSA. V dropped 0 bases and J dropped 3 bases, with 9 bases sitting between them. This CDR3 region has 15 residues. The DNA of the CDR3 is TGTGCCAGCAGCTTAGCTCTAGGGAGCTACAATGAGCAGTTCTTC. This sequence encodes CASSLALGSYNEQFF.

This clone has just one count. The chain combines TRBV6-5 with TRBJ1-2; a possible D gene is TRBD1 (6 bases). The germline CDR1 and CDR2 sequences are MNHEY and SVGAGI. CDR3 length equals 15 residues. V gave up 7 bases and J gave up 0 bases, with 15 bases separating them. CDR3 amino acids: CASTRGQLTNYGYTF. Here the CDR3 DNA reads TGTGCCAGCACCCGCGGACAGCTGACTAACTATGGCTACACCTTC.

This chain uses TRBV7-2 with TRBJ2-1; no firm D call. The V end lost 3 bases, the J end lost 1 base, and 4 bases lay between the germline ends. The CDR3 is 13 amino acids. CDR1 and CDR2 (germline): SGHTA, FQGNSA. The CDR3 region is CASSLRSYNEQFF. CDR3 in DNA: TGTGCCAGCAGCTTGAGATCCTACAATGAGCAGTTCTTC.

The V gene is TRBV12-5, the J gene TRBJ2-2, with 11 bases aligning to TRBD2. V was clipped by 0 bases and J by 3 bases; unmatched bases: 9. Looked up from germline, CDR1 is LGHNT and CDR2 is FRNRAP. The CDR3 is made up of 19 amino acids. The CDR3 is CASGLVTRGTSGHTGELFF. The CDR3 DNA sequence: TGTGCTAGTGGTTTGGTAACGAGGGGGACTAGCGGACACACCGGGGAGCTGTTTTTT. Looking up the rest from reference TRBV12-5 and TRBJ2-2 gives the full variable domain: DARVTQTPRHKVTEMGQEVTMRCQPILGHNTVFWYRQTMMQGLELLAYFRNRAPLDDSGMPKDRFSAEMPDATLATLKIQPSEPRDSAVYFCASGLVTRGTSGHTGELFFGEGSRLTVL.

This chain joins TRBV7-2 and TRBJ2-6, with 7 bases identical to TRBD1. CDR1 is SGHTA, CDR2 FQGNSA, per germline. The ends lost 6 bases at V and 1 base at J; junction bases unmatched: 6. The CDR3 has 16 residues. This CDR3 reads CASSTQGMSGANVLTF. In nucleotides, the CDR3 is TGTGCCAGCAGTACACAGGGGATGTCTGGGGCCAACGTCCTGACTTTC. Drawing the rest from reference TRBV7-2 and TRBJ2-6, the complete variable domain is GAGVSQSPSNKVTEKGKDVELRCDPISGHTALYWYRQSLGQGLEFLIYFQGNSAPDKSGLPSDRFSAERTGGSVSTLTIQRTQQEDSAVYLCASSTQGMSGANVLTFGAGSRLTVL.

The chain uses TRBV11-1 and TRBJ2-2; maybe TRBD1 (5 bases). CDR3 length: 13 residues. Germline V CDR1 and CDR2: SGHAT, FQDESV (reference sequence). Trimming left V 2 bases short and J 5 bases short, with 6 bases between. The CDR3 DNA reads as TGTGCCAGCAGCTTACCAGGGACCGGGGAGCTGTTTTTT. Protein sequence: CASSLPGTGELFF.

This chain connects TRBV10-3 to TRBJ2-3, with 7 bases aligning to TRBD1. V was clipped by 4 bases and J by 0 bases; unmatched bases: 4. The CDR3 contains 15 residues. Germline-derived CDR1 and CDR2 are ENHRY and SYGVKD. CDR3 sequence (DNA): TGTGCCATCAGTGCAGGGGGTTCTAGCACAGATACGCAGTATTTT. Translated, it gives CAISAGGSSTDTQYF.

The CDR3 DNA follows: TGTGCCTGGTCGTTCCGGGACAATTTAGCCGGGGAGCTGTTTTTT. It codes for CAWSFRDNLAGELFF. J is TRBJ2-2 and V is TRBV30; TRBD1 is a possible D gene (6 bases). V dropped 5 bases and J dropped 6 bases, with 19 bases sitting between them. Per germline, CDR1 GTSNPN and CDR2 SVGIG (reference sequence). This CDR3 spans 15 amino acids. Variable domain in full (rest from reference TRBV30 and TRBJ2-2): SQTIHQWPATLVQPVGSPLSLECTVEGTSNPNLYWYRQAAGRGLQLLFYSVGIGQISSEVPQNLSASRPQDRQFILSSKKLLLSDSGFYLCAWSFRDNLAGELFFGEGSRLTVL.

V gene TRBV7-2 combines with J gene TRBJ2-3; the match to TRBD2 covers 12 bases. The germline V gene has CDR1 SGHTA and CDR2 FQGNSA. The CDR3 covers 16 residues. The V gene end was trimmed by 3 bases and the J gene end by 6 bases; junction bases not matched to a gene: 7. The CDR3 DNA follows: TGTGCCAGCAGCTTCCAACTAGCGGGGGGCCGGGATACGCAGTATTTT. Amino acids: CASSFQLAGGRDTQYF.